This note documents a single T cell receptor beta chain sequence. The clone's antigen remains unknown. No clone much larger than this one lies a single base away; base qualities are absent. Donors were healthy HIV-negative adults with no recently reported acute infections or vaccinations. Every donor was a Caucasian adult residing in Nashville, Tennessee, USA. The CD8 memory samples were a combination of magnetically selected CD45RO+ cells and CCR7-negative CD45RA+ effector memory (TemRA) cells. After blood collection by leukapheresis, PBMCs were isolated using Ficoll-Histopaque density gradient centrifugation and then cryopreserved in the vapor phase of liquid nitrogen. Purity and quantity of every magnetically sorted T cell population were checked by analytical flow cytometry. Genomic DNA was isolated from every sorted fraction and measured by UV absorbance on a Nanodrop 2000c. This entry is derived from a study of shared clonotypes between healthy human individuals (TCRdb year 2020). Regarding the complete study: A few men and a couple of women, aged 18 to 49 years, made up the cohort. For each donor, CD4 naive and CD4 memory were each given three plates, CD8 naive was given two plates, and CD8 memory was given one plate. Blood TCR repertoires of five healthy adults were deeply sequenced to estimate repertoire size and the extent of clonotype sharing between individuals. To increase sequencing depth and limit assay-specific biases, different laboratories used diverse techniques to prepare libraries and sequence TCR repertoires. Between about 0.85 and 9.5 billion PBMCs per donor were obtained by leukapheresis. What the research found in general, with its limitations: Compared with non-shared clonotypes, clonotypes shared by all four sorted-subset donors had higher generation probabilities. Only blood was sampled, and tissue TCR repertoires likely differ from those in blood. Approximately 5% of naive CD4, around 3.6% of naive CD8, approximately 2.2% of memory CD4, and 0.35% to 0.5% of memory CD8 clonotypes were shared across several donors. Because the study included only a small number of donors, the genetic and exposure-history diversity represented was limited. Rarefaction of sorted-subset datasets indicated incomplete sequencing despite the large sequencing depth. Based on pairwise subsampling, the degree of clonotype sharing among donors was expected to be affected by sequencing depth. Naive subsets generally had larger estimated clonotype richness than memory subsets.

Using the deep immunoSEQ assay, TCR CDR3 regions were amplified from genomic DNA by multiplex PCR. Extracted genomic DNA from each cell subset was spread evenly across all wells of several immunoSEQ 96-well plates, with each plate serving as a replicate. For sorted subsets, around 0.2 ug genomic DNA, equal to about 30,000 T cell genomes, was loaded into each replicate PCR. Purified libraries were quantified with a Qubit 3.0 fluorometer, sized on a Bioanalyzer 2100, and re-quantified with the KAPA Library Quantification kit. Each immunoSEQ 96-well plate was sequenced on its own single-read 150-cycle Illumina NextSeq 550 flow cell. For the original study's pipeline: Because the immunoSEQ output included only junctional sequences and no quality scores, the filtering could not be the same as the filtering used for full-length reads. Sequences were annotated with PyIR, a Python wrapper for IgBLAST v1.9, using IMGT germline references to assign V/J genes and CDR3. Reads were removed for weak V/J assignments (E-value above 1e-6), missing CDR3, stop codons, out-of-frame junctions, or ambiguous translated residues. V3J clonotypes were defined as sequences sharing the same inferred V gene, J gene, and CDR3 amino acid sequence. Percentage overlap between repertoires was calculated by dividing the number of shared unique clonotypes by the size of the smaller repertoire. Richness of each repertoire was evaluated using RTK rarefaction, the Chao1 estimator, and Recon v2.1 estimates of unobserved clonotypes. Generation probabilities were computed with OLGA for all TCRbeta clonotypes obtained by the gDNA method from several donors. The source is immuneACCESS, and TCRdb retained only in-frame sequences with V and J called. Part of the clones is not carried over; for the studies checked, unresolved V genes explain less than half of this, and the remainder is unexplained. Clone size and V and J calls were adopted from that table, with D and trimming inferred from the DNA. A total of 600,000 to 750,000 clones appear in this sample, 90% of them only once. The ten largest clones capture about a third of the sample.

For this chain, trimming is 6 bases at the V end and 2 bases at the J end, and the number of junction bases without a gene match is 11. Its CDR3 holds 17 amino acids, cysteine through phenylalanine. The retained sequence is limited to the CDR3, 51 bases, with the frame set at the first base. Taken from the germline V gene, the CDR1 and CDR2 loops are MDHEN and SYDVKM. Sequencing input: memory CD8+ T cells from PBMCs. The cell subset or site label corresponds to: CD45RO+ cells pooled with CCR7-negative TemRA cells. This TCR derives from a man aged 18 to 29 in good health. Some clones in this sample may be carry-over from other donors' samples. The chain is made from TRBV28 and TRBJ1-3, with 9 bases in between that match TRBD1. CDR3 reads: CASSFKRGQGAGNTIYF. Read as DNA, the sequence is TGTGCCAGCAGCTTTAAAAGGGGACAGGGAGCTGGAAACACCATATATTTT.